Shown below are 14 T cell receptor beta chains from a single sample sequenced in a study of Ad26.COV2.S vaccination and SARS-CoV-2 variants. Sequenced by immunoSEQ multiplex PCR; TCRdb stores in-frame clones only, minus some. The sample comprises more than 300,000 clones, approximately 90% of which are singletons, and approximately 4.5% rests with the top ten. Documented treatment: around 19 received Ad26.COV2.S at low or high dose, single or two shots; a few received placebo; per-sample allocation not given. Sampling took place 63 days after the first vaccine or placebo injection. The sample here was peripheral blood, taken in a trial of Ad26.COV2.S vaccine versus placebo. Source of these receptors: a person aged 18-65 years who received the Ad26.COV2.S COVID-19 vaccine or a placebo.

This clone was observed a few times. This chain links TRBV5-4 with TRBJ1-2, with D maybe TRBD1 (6 bases). Germline lookup yields CDR1 SGHNT and CDR2 YYREEE (reference sequence). V lost 4 bases and J 3 bases, leaving 10 bases between the germline ends. The CDR3 contains 13 residues. Written as DNA, the CDR3 is TGTGCCAGCAGCCCGGACAGAGACTATGGCTACACCTTC. Its translation: CASSPDRDYGYTF.

The V gene is TRBV11-2, the J gene TRBJ1-5; D is unclear. Germline V gene data show CDR1 as SGHAT and CDR2 as FQNNGV. V dropped 1 base and J dropped 6 bases, with 7 bases sitting between them. The CDR3 totals 13 residues. The CDR3 loop reads CASSLGAGQPQHF. The CDR3 coding sequence is TGTGCCAGCAGCTTAGGGGCAGGTCAGCCCCAGCATTTT.

The V call is TRBV7-2, the J call TRBJ2-6; possibly TRBD1 for D (6 bases). Trimming stripped 2 bases from V and 2 bases from J, with 13 bases between. The germline V gene has CDR1 SGHTA and CDR2 FQGNSA. The CDR3 contains 17 residues. CDR3 region: CASSLLRAGAGANVLTF. CDR3 nucleotides: TGTGCCAGCAGCTTATTAAGGGCAGGGGCTGGGGCCAACGTCCTGACTTTC.

This clone was recorded once. The chain combines TRBV27 with TRBJ2-3; possibly TRBD2 for D (5 bases). V lost 6 bases and J 5 bases, leaving 15 bases between the germline ends. CDR1 is MNHEY, CDR2 SMNVEV, per germline (reference sequence). This CDR3 contains 14 residues. The CDR3 is CASSPLGRGDTQYF. Written as DNA, the CDR3 is TGTGCCAGCAGCCCCCTCGGACGGGGAGATACGCAGTATTTT.

This chain connects TRBV7-9 to TRBJ2-1; 9 positions match TRBD1. Germline values: CDR1 SEHNR, CDR2 FQNEAQ (reference sequence). Germline trimming cut 0 bases from V and 5 bases from J; bases unmatched to any gene: 11. The CDR3 extends over 18 amino acids. The CDR3 nucleotides are TGTGCCAGCAGCTTAGCGAGAGGTGCGGGACAGGGACACAATGAGCAGTTCTTC. Protein: CASSLARGAGQGHNEQFF. Variable domain in full (rest from reference TRBV7-9 and TRBJ2-1): DTGVSQNPRHKITKRGQNVTFRCDPISEHNRLYWYRQTLGQGPEFLTYFQNEAQLEKSRLLSDRFSAERPKGSFSTLEIQRTEQGDSAMYLCASSLARGAGQGHNEQFFGPGTRLTVL.

This clone has a handful of counts. The chain carries TRBV11-2 and TRBJ1-1; D not resolved. V was shortened by 3 bases and J by 1 base, with 9 bases between the two germline ends. Germline-derived CDR1 and CDR2 are SGHAT and FQNNGV. The CDR3 loop spans 14 amino acids. CDR3 residues: CASSFTAENTEAFF. CDR3 sequence (DNA): TGTGCCAGCAGCTTTACAGCAGAGAACACTGAAGCTTTCTTT.

The chain has TRBV21-1 and TRBJ1-5. TRBV21-1 is reported as a pseudogene. The CDR3 covers 15 residues. In nucleotides, the CDR3 is TGTGCCAGCAGCAAACGAGGACGGCGCAATCAGCCCCAGCATTTT. This encodes CASSKRGRRNQPQHF.

The sample holds a few counts of this clone. The chain recombines TRBV28 with TRBJ1-1, with D maybe TRBD1 (5 bases). CDR3 length: 14 amino acids. The ends were cut back, 5 bases at V and 4 bases at J, with 14 bases in the middle. Germline V gives CDR1 MDHEN, CDR2 SYDVKM. The CDR3 DNA reads as TGTGCCAGCAGTGAGGGGCGGGGGACCACTGAAGCTTTCTTT. As protein: CASSEGRGTTEAFF.

This chain links TRBV6-2 or TRBV6-3 with TRBJ1-2; D unresolved. V gave up 5 bases and J gave up 2 bases, with 12 bases separating them. There are 14 residues in the CDR3. Germline CDR1 MNHEY, CDR2 SVGEGT. CDR3 sequence (DNA): TGTGCCAGCAGTCAGAACTCCCGAAACTATGGCTACACCTTC. As protein: CASSQNSRNYGYTF.

This chain links TRBV7-9 with TRBJ1-6; D unresolved. Germline CDR1 is SEHNR and CDR2 is FQNEAQ (reference sequence). This CDR3 region has 14 residues. The ends were cut back, 2 bases at V and 5 bases at J, with 7 bases in the middle. CDR3 protein: CASSLMADNSPLHF. Written as DNA, the CDR3 is TGTGCCAGCAGCTTAATGGCAGATAATTCACCCCTCCACTTT.

The chain uses TRBV28 and TRBJ1-4, with 9 bases lining up with TRBD1. The ends lost 5 bases at V and 7 bases at J; junction bases unmatched: 5. Germline assignment: CDR1 MDHEN and CDR2 SYDVKM. This CDR3 has 14 amino acids. CDR3 loop: CASSLDRGFEKLFF. The CDR3 DNA reads as TGTGCCAGCAGTCTGGACAGGGGTTTTGAAAAACTGTTTTTT.

This chain links TRBV15 with TRBJ2-5; D might be TRBD2 (6 bases). CDR3 length: 17 residues. Germline loops: CDR1 LNHNV, CDR2 YYDKDF (reference sequence). Trimming took off 3 bases at V and 1 base at J, with 18 bases between the two ends. This CDR3 reads CATSSFKPGLAQETQYF. CDR3 bases: TGTGCCACCAGCAGCTTCAAACCGGGACTTGCCCAAGAGACCCAGTACTTC.

The genes are TRBV3-1 (or the pseudogene TRBV3-2) and TRBJ2-2; maybe TRBD1 (6 bases). V lost 4 bases to trimming and J lost 7 bases, with 22 bases between them. Germline CDR1 reads LGHDT; CDR2 reads YNNKEL (reference sequence). The CDR3 has 17 amino acids. CDR3 residues: CASSPALTTGLGGELFF. Written as DNA, the CDR3 is TGTGCCAGCAGCCCGGCGCTGACTACAGGGTTGGGCGGGGAGCTGTTTTTT.

The chain has TRBV12-3 or TRBV12-4 and TRBJ2-1; a weak D match, TRBD2 (5 bases). Trimming cost V 3 bases and J 7 bases, with 10 bases left between them. The CDR3 spans 13 residues. CDR3 nucleotide sequence: TGTGCCAGCAGTTTTATAGGAGGAAATGAGCAGTTCTTC. It translates to CASSFIGGNEQFF.